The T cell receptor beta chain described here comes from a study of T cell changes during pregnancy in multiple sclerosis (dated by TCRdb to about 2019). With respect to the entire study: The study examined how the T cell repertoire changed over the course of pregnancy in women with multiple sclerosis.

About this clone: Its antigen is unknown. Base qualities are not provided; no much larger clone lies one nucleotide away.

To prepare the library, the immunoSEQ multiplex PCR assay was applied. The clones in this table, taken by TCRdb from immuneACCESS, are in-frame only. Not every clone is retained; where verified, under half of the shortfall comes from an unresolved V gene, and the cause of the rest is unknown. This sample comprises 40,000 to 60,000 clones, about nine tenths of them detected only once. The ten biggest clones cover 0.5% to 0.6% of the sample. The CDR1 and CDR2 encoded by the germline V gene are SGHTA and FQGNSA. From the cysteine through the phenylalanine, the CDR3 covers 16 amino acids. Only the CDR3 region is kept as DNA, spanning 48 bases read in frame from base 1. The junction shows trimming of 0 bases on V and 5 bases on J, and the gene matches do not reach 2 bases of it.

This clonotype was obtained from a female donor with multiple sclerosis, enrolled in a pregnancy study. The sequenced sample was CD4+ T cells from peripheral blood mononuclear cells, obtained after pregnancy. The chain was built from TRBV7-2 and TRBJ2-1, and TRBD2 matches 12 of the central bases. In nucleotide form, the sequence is TGTGCCAGCAGCTTAGCGACTAGCGGGAGAAACAATGAGCAGTTCTTC. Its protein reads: CASSLATSGRNNEQFF.